The next 2 T cell receptor beta chains were all read from a single sample in a study of T cells after yellow fever vaccination. One entry per CDR3 protein, called by TCRdb with MiXCR from the 5' RACE reads. This table has around 110,000 distinct CDR3 sequences, 8.4% appearing once. Sequenced material: CD8+ T cells sorted from PBMCs, taken 45 days after the yellow fever booster vaccination. Receptors originate from a man aged 25 to 40 who received the YFV17D yellow fever vaccine.

Many counts were recorded for this clonotype. The rearrangement uses TRBV6-2 or TRBV6-3 and TRBJ1-2; unclear D gene. V was cut by 2 bases and J by 1 base, with 5 bases left in between. This CDR3 spans 13 amino acids. Looked up from germline, CDR1 is MNHEY and CDR2 is SVGEGT. Here the CDR3 reads CASSYVDNYGYTF. DNA of the CDR3: TGTGCCAGCAGTTACGTGGATAACTATGGCTACACCTTC.

This clonotype was observed many times. The chain combines TRBV5-5 with TRBJ2-3; no definite D call. The CDR3 length is 12 residues. Trimming removed 0 bases at V and 6 bases at J, with 5 bases between. Germline V lookup: CDR1 SGHKS, CDR2 YYEKEE (reference sequence). The CDR3: CASSLDLDTQYF. The CDR3 DNA sequence: TGTGCCAGCAGCTTGGACCTGGATACGCAGTATTTT.